This T cell receptor (beta chain) was captured by sequencing in a study of spatial heterogeneity in lung cancer. Time point indicated: sample taken at primary tumor resection. Samples came from roughly 75 TRACERx patients with untreated early-stage lung cancer. Remarks on this clonotype: Its antigen is unidentified.

Study-level points and caveats: Tumor T cell coverage was estimated at 6.5% to 7% for alpha and about 13% for beta chains. The number of expanded tumor alpha and beta chains correlated with mutation number.

In TCRdb, the 5' RACE reads were re-called with MiXCR into one record per CDR3 protein. This table has some 97,000 distinct CDR3 sequences, nearly 4.5% appearing once. The CDR3 is 16 amino acids. The germline V gene encodes CDR1 MGHRA and CDR2 YSYEKL. The V and J ends lost 1 base and 1 base, in that order; junction bases with no gene match: 5. The sample in question was lung tumor tissue, obtained at surgery. The receptor comes from a male donor with early-stage non-small cell lung cancer. This rearrangement joins TRBV4-1 to TRBJ1-1; 8 positions match TRBD1. The CDR3 sequence: CASSQGWGTGNTEAFF. In DNA, the CDR3 is TGCGCCAGCAGCCAAGGTTGGGGGACAGGGAACACTGAAGCTTTCTTT.